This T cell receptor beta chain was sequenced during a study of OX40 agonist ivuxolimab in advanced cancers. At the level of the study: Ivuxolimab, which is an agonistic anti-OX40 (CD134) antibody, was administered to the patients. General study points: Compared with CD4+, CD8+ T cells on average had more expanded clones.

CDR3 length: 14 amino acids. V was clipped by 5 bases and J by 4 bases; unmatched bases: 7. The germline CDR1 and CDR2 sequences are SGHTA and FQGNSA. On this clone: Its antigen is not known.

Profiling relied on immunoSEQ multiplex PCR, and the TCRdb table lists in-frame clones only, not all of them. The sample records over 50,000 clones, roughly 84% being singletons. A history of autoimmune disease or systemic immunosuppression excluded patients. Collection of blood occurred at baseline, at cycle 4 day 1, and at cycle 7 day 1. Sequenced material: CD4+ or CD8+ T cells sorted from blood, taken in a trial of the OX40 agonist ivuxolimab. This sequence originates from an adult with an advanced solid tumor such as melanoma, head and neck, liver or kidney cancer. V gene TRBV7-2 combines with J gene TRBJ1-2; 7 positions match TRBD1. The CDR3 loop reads CASSDRRDSYGYTF. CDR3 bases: TGTGCCAGCAGCGACCGCCGGGACAGCTATGGCTACACCTTC.